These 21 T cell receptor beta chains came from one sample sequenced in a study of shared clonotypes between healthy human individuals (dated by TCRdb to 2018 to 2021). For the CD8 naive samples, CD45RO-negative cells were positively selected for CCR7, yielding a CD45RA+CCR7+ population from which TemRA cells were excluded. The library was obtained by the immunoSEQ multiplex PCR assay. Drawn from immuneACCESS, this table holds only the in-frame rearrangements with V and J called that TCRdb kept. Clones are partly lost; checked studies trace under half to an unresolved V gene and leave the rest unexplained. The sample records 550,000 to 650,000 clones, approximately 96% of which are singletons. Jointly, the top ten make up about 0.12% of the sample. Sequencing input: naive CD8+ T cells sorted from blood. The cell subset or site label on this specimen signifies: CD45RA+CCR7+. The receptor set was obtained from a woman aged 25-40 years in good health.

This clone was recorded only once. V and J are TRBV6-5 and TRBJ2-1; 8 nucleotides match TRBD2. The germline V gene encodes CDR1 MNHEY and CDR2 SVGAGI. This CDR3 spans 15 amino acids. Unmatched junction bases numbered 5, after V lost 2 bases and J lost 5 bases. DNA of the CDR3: TGTGCCAGCAGTTACGTCCCTAGCGGGCACAATGAGCAGTTCTTC. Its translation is CASSYVPSGHNEQFF.

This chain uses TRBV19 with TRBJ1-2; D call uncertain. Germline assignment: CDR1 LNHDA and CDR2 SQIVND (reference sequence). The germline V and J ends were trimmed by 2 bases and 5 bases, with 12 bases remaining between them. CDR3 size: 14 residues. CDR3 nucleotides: TGTGCCAGTAGTATATGGACGCGCGAATATGGCTACACCTTC. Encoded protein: CASSIWTREYGYTF.

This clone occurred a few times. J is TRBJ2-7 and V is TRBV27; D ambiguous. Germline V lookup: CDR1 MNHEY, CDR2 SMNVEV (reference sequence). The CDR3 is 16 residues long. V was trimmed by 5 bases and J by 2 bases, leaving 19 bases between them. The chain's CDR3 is CASSVSSVGFAYEQYF. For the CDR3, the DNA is TGTGCCAGCAGTGTCTCGTCAGTGGGCTTCGCCTACGAGCAGTACTTC.

DNA for the CDR3: TGTGCCAGCAGCTCAGGGGGCGAATTGGACACTGAAGCTTTCTTT. The encoded protein is CASSSGGELDTEAFF. The rearrangement uses TRBV28 and TRBJ1-1; 8 bases are a match to TRBD1. Germline CDR1 MDHEN, CDR2 SYDVKM. The CDR3 loop spans 15 amino acids. With V trimmed by 6 bases and J by 3 bases, 9 bases remained unmatched. The full variable domain, completed using reference TRBV28 and TRBJ1-1, is DVKVTQSSRYLVKRTGEKVFLECVQDMDHENMFWYRQDPGLGLRLIYFSYDVKMKEKGDIPEGYSVSREKKERFSLILESASTNQTSMYLCASSSGGELDTEAFFGQGTRLTVV.

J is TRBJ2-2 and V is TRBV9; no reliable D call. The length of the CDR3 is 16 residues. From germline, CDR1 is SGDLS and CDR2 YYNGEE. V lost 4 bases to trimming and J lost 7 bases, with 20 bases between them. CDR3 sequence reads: CASSPQERSGVGELFF. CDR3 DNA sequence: TGTGCCAGCAGCCCCCAGGAAAGGAGTGGCGTCGGGGAGCTGTTTTTT.

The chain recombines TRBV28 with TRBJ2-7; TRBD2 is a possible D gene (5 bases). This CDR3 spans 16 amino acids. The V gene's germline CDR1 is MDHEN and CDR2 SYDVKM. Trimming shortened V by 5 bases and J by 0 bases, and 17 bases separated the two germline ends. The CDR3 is CASSLPEERPSYEQYF. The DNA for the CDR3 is TGTGCCAGCAGTCTTCCCGAGGAGCGGCCCTCCTACGAGCAGTACTTC.

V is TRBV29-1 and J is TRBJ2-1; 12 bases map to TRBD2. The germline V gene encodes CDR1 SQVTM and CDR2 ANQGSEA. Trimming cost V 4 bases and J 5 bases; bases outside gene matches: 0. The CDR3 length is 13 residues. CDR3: CSVGLAGDNEQFF. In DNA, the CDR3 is TGCAGCGTTGGACTAGCGGGAGACAATGAGCAGTTCTTC.

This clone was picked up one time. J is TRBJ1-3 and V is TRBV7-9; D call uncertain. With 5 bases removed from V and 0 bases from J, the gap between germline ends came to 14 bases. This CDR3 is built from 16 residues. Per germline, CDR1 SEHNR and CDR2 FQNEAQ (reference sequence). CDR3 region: CASSLIGGSSGNTIYF. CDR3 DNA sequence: TGTGCCAGCAGCCTCATCGGCGGGAGCTCTGGAAACACCATATATTTT.

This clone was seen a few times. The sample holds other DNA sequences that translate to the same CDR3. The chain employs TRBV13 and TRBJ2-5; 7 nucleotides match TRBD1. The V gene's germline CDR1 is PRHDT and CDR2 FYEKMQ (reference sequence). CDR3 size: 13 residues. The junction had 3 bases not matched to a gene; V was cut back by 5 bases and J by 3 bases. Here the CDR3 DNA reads TGTGCCAGCAGCCTAGACAGGGAAGAGACCCAGTACTTC. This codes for CASSLDREETQYF.

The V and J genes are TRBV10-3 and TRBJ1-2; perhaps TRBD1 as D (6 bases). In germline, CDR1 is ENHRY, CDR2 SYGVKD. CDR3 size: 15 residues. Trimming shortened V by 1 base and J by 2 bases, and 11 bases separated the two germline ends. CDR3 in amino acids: CAISEWDTDNYGYTF. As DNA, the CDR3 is TGTGCCATCAGTGAGTGGGACACGGACAACTATGGCTACACCTTC.

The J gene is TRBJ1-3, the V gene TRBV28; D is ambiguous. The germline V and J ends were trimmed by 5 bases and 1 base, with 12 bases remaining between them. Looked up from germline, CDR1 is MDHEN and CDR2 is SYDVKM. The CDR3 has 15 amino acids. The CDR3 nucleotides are TGTGCCAGCAGTCTCGGCCACCTTTCTGGAAACACCATATATTTT. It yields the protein CASSLGHLSGNTIYF.

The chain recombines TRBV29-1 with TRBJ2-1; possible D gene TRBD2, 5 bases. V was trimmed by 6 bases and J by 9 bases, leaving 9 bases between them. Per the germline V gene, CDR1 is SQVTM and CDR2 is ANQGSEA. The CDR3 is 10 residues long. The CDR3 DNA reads TGCAGCGTGGGAGAACTTGAGCAGTTCTTC. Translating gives CSVGELEQFF.

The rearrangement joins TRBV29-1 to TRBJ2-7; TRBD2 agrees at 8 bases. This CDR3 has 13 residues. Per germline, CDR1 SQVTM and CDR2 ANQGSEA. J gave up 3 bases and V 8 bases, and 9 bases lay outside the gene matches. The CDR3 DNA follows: TGCAGCACGAGAGCGGGAGACCACTACGAGCAGTACTTC. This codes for CSTRAGDHYEQYF.

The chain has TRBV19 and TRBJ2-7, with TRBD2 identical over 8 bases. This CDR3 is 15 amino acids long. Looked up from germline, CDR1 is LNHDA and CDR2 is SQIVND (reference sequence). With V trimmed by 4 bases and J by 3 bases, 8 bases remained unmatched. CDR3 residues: CASSTAPGLVYEQYF. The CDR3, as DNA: TGTGCCAGTAGTACCGCACCGGGACTAGTCTACGAGCAGTACTTC.

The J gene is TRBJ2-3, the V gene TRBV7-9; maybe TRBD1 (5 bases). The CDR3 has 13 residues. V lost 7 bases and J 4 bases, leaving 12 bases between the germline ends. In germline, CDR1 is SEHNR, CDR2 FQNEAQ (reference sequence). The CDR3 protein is CASTGPGPDTQYF. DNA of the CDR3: TGTGCCAGCACAGGGCCAGGGCCAGATACGCAGTATTTT.

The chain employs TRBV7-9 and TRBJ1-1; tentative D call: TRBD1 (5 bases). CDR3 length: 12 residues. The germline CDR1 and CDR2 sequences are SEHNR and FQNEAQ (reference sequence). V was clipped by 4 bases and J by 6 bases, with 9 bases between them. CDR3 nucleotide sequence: TGTGCCAGCAGCTGGGGGGACGCTGAAGCTTTCTTT. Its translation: CASSWGDAEAFF.

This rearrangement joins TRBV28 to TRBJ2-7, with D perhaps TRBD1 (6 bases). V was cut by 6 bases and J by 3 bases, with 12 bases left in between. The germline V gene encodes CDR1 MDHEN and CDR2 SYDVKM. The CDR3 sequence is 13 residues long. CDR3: CASSLDSFYEQYF. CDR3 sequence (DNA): TGTGCCAGCAGCTTGGACAGCTTCTACGAGCAGTACTTC.

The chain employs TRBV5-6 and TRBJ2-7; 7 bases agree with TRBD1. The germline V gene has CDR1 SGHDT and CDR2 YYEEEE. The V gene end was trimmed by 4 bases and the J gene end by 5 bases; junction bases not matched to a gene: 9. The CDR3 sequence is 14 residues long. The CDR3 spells CASSPVTGVNEQYF. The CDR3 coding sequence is TGTGCCAGCAGCCCGGTTACAGGGGTCAACGAGCAGTACTTC.

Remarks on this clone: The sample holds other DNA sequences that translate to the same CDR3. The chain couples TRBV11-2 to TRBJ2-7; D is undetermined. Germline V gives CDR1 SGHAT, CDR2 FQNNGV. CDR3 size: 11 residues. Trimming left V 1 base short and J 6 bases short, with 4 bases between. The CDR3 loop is CASSLVLEQYF. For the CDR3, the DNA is TGTGCCAGCAGCTTAGTCCTCGAGCAGTACTTC.

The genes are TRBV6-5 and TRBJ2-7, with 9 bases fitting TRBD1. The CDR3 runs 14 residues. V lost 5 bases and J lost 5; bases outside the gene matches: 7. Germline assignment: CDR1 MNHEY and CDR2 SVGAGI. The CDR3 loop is CASSGDRVGDEQYF. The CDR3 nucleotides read TGTGCCAGCAGTGGGGACAGGGTCGGCGACGAGCAGTACTTC.

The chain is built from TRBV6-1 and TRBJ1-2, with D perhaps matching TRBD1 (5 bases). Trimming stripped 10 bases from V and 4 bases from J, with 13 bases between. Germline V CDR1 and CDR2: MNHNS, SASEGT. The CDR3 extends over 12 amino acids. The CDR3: CATRDGLYGYTF. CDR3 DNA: TGTGCCACCCGGGACGGACTCTATGGCTACACCTTC.